These 21 T cell receptor beta chains were all obtained from the same sample, sequenced in a study of Graves' ophthalmopathy and Graves' hyperthyroidism. Amplified material comprised TCR beta CDR3 regions derived from RNA transcripts. Scientists carried out first-round RT-PCR using HTBI primers and then a second-round multiplex PCR. TCRdb ran MiXCR on the multiplex PCR reads and lists one entry per CDR3 protein. Of 740,000 or so distinct CDR3 sequences listed, around 40% are singletons. The sequencing input was peripheral blood. These receptors were taken from an adult man with Graves' ophthalmopathy.

The sample holds one count of this clonotype. The rearrangement links TRBV19 to TRBJ2-2, with 11 bases matching TRBD1. J lost 5 bases, V lost 3 bases, and 5 bases had no gene match. CDR1 LNHDA and CDR2 SQIVND come from the germline V gene (reference sequence). This CDR3 has 16 residues. The CDR3 sequence: CASSIPGTGGTGELFF. As DNA, the CDR3 is TGTGCCAGTAGTATCCCCGGGACAGGGGGGACCGGGGAGCTGTTTTTT.

This clonotype was picked up many times. The CDR3 sequence is CASSLTAGNTIYF. CDR3 sequence (DNA): TGTGCCAGCAGCTTAACGGCTGGAAACACCATATATTTT. This chain connects TRBV7-3 to TRBJ1-3; D unclear. The CDR3 sequence is 13 residues long. With 0 bases removed from V and 2 bases from J, the gap between germline ends came to 2 bases. Germline V gene lookup returns CDR1 SGHTA and CDR2 FQGTGA. The full variable domain, completed using reference TRBV7-3 and TRBJ1-3, is GAGVSQTPSNKVTEKGKYVELRCDPISGHTALYWYRQSLGQGPEFLIYFQGTGAADDSGLPNDRFFAVRPEGSVSTLKIQRTERGDSAVYLCASSLTAGNTIYFGEGSWLTVV.

The table lists this clonotype with a few counts. The chain recombines TRBV29-1 with TRBJ1-6; D is unclear. CDR3 length equals 13 residues. The V gene lost 1 base and the J gene lost 5 bases, with 6 bases spanning the gap. Germline-derived CDR1 and CDR2 are SQVTM and ANQGSEA. The CDR3 sequence is CSVEAGDNSPLHF. The DNA of the CDR3 is TGCAGCGTTGAAGCAGGAGATAATTCACCCCTCCACTTT.

This clonotype was observed a few times. The chain is built from TRBV12-3 or TRBV12-4 and TRBJ1-5; D gene unclear. The CDR3 contains 14 residues. V lost 3 bases, J lost 2 bases, and 8 bases lay in between. The CDR3 sequence is CASSFTSGNQPQHF. The DNA for the CDR3 is TGTGCCAGCAGTTTTACCTCGGGCAATCAGCCCCAGCATTTT.

A few counts support this clonotype. The rearrangement links TRBV7-9 to TRBJ2-7, with 12 bases lining up with TRBD1. The V segment lost 8 bases and the J segment 4 bases; nucleotides outside the gene matches: 9. Germline CDR1 is SEHNR and CDR2 is FQNEAQ (reference sequence). The CDR3 totals 15 residues. In DNA form, the CDR3 reads TGTGCCAGCGAAAGACCGGGACAGGGGGCTTACGAGCAGTACTTC. Protein: CASERPGQGAYEQYF.

As DNA, the CDR3 is TGTGCCACCAGCAGAGGGGAGGAGGGAGCTAACTATGGCTACACCTTC. Translation: CATSRGEEGANYGYTF. The chain joins TRBV15 to TRBJ1-2, with unresolved D. Germline V gives CDR1 LNHNV, CDR2 YYDKDF (reference sequence). Trimming stripped 1 base from V and 0 bases from J, with 12 bases between. The CDR3 is 16 amino acids.

Many counts were recorded for this clonotype. The rearrangement links TRBV30 to TRBJ1-2; no reliable D call. V was pared by 3 bases and J by 7 bases, with 12 bases between. CDR3 length: 12 residues. The germline V gene encodes CDR1 GTSNPN and CDR2 SVGIG (reference sequence). The CDR3: CAWSRGYLGYTF. As DNA, the CDR3 is TGTGCCTGGAGCCGTGGATATCTTGGCTACACCTTC.

This rearrangement joins TRBV7-9 to TRBJ2-2; D is perhaps TRBD1 (5 bases). CDR3 length equals 13 residues. Trimming stripped 7 bases from V and 4 bases from J, with 10 bases between. Germline values: CDR1 SEHNR, CDR2 FQNEAQ (reference sequence). In nucleotides, the CDR3 is TGTGCCAGCACCGAGACAGCCACCGGGGAGCTGTTTTTT. Translation gives CASTETATGELFF.

This clonotype was seen repeatedly, ten times or more. The chain links TRBV7-6 to TRBJ1-6, with D unresolved. Germline V lookup: CDR1 SGHVS, CDR2 FNYEAQ. This CDR3 contains 15 residues. The V end lost 5 bases, the J end lost 9 bases, and 17 bases lay between the germline ends. The CDR3 DNA reads TGTGCCAGCAGCCAATGGAGGACCGCTTCTTCACCCCTCCACTTT. This codes for CASSQWRTASSPLHF.

The chain links TRBV11-2 to TRBJ2-7, with D unresolved. V gave up 5 bases and J gave up 4 bases, with 12 bases separating them. Germline V CDR1 and CDR2: SGHAT, FQNNGV. This CDR3 contains 13 residues. The CDR3 protein is CASSVERVYEQYF. The CDR3 DNA follows: TGTGCCAGCAGCGTTGAAAGGGTATACGAGCAGTACTTC.

This clonotype appeared many times. V gene TRBV10-3 combines with J gene TRBJ1-6; no clear D. The V end lost 7 bases, the J end lost 10 bases, and 14 bases lay between the germline ends. Germline V gene data show CDR1 as ENHRY and CDR2 as SYGVKD. The CDR3 has 13 residues. DNA of the CDR3: TGTGCCATCACCTCTCTGAGGGAATCACCCCTCCACTTT. Residues: CAITSLRESPLHF.

The sample holds many counts of this clonotype. V gene TRBV10-3 combines with J gene TRBJ2-2; the D is unclear. This CDR3 has 14 residues. The germline V and J ends were trimmed by 2 bases and 4 bases, with 8 bases remaining between them. Germline V gene lookup returns CDR1 ENHRY and CDR2 SYGVKD. CDR3: CAISEEAGTGELFF. Here the CDR3 DNA reads TGTGCCATCAGTGAGGAGGCTGGCACCGGGGAGCTGTTTTTT.

On this clonotype: A junction end diverges from the germline sequence, so it may reflect a read error. This chain connects TRBV2 to TRBJ2-5, with a weak D call TRBD1 (6 bases). Germline V gives CDR1 SNHLY, CDR2 FYNNEI. The CDR3 covers 14 residues. The CDR3 region has the DNA TGTACCAGCAGTGATGGACTTGGGGGCGAGACCCAGTACTTC. This translates into CTSSDGLGGETQYF.

To note about this clonotype: The junction does not match germline at one end; this may be a read error. The J gene is TRBJ2-3, the V gene TRBV25-1, with no clear D. Germline values: CDR1 MGHDK, CDR2 SYGVNS. The CDR3 length is 15 residues. The CDR3 spells CASSYSVDSTDTQYF. The CDR3 DNA reads TGTGCCAGCAGTTACTCAGTGGATAGTACAGACACGCAGTATTTT.

This clonotype was seen once. The CDR3 coding sequence is TGTGCCAGCAGCGGTGCGGCAGGGTTTTCACCCCTCCACTTT. Translation gives CASSGAAGFSPLHF. The chain links TRBV9 to TRBJ1-6, with a possible D match to TRBD1 (5 bases). The length of the CDR3 is 14 residues. Between the trimmed V and J ends, which lost 3 bases and 9 bases, there was a span of 13 bases. The V gene's germline CDR1 is SGDLS and CDR2 YYNGEE.

CDR3 DNA sequence: TGTGCCAGCGAGTGGGATACGCAGTATTTT. Translation gives CASEWDTQYF. The chain employs TRBV7-2 and TRBJ2-3; D remains ambiguous. The CDR3 is 10 residues long. The germline gives CDR1 SGHTA, CDR2 FQGNSA. V was shortened by 8 bases and J by 6 bases, with 6 bases between the two germline ends. The entire variable domain, with the rest obtained from reference TRBV7-2 and TRBJ2-3, is as follows: GAGVSQSPSNKVTEKGKDVELRCDPISGHTALYWYRQSLGQGLEFLIYFQGNSAPDKSGLPSDRFSAERTGGSVSTLTIQRTQQEDSAVYLCASEWDTQYFGPGTRLTVL.

This sequence joins TRBV7-9 and TRBJ1-1; a weak D match, TRBD1 (5 bases). Trimming left V 5 bases short and J 11 bases short, with 21 bases between. Germline-derived CDR1 and CDR2 are SEHNR and FQNEAQ (reference sequence). The CDR3 sequence is 14 residues long. The CDR3 DNA is TGTGCCAGCAGCCAAGAACGGGGGGTAAGGAGTGCTTTCTTT. Its protein product is CASSQERGVRSAFF.

In this sample, this clonotype turned up a few times. One end of the junction does not line up with germline, which may come from a read error. This chain links TRBV10-3 with TRBJ1-6, with D uncertain. CDR3 length: 14 residues. Germline V gene lookup returns CDR1 ENHRY and CDR2 SYGVKD. CDR3 region: CASSYEGYNSPLHF. The CDR3 nucleotides are TGTGCCAGCAGTTACGAGGGTTATAATTCACCCCTCCACTTT.

This chain connects TRBV11-3 to TRBJ1-2, with TRBD1 matching 7 bases. Per the germline V gene, CDR1 is SGHNT and CDR2 is YENEEA. CDR3 length: 15 residues. V was clipped by 4 bases and J by 4 bases; unmatched bases: 9. The CDR3, as DNA: TGTGCCAGCAGCTCAGATTTGGCAGGGGGCTATGGCTACACCTTC. Translating it yields CASSSDLAGGYGYTF.

This clonotype turned up a few times. The chain employs TRBV14 and TRBJ2-5, with D unclear. Germline-derived CDR1 and CDR2 are SGHDN and FVKESK. The V gene lost 0 bases and the J gene lost 2 bases, with 10 bases spanning the gap. This CDR3 spans 15 amino acids. CDR3 in DNA: TGTGCCAGCAGCCAAGAACCACGTAGACAAGAGACCCAGTACTTC. Its translation is CASSQEPRRQETQYF. Looking up the rest from reference TRBV14 and TRBJ2-5 gives the full variable domain: EAGVTQFPSHSVIEKGQTVTLRCDPISGHDNLYWYRRVMGKEIKFLLHFVKESKQDESGMPNNRFLAERTGGTYSTLKVQPAELEDSGVYFCASSQEPRRQETQYFGPGTRLLVL.

Comment on this clonotype: One end of the junction does not line up with germline, which may come from a read error. The genes are TRBV7-9 and TRBJ2-2; D could derive from TRBD1 or TRBD2 (5 bases each). The CDR3 consists of 14 residues. Germline V CDR1 and CDR2: SEHNR, FQNEAQ (reference sequence). This CDR3 reads CASSMGERAGELFF. CDR3 nucleotides: TGTGCCAGCAGCATGGGGGAGCGAGCCGGGGAGCTGTTTTTC. Drawing the rest from reference TRBV7-9 and TRBJ2-2, the complete variable domain is DTGVSQNPRHKITKRGQNVTFRCDPISEHNRLYWYRQTLGQGPEFLTYFQNEAQLEKSRLLSDRFSAERPKGSFSTLEIQRTEQGDSAMYLCASSMGERAGELFFGEGSRLTVL.